One and the same sample provided the 16 T cell receptor beta chains below, sequenced in a study of blood T cells in healthy people across ages. With a J-beta primer mix and a sample-barcoded 5' primer, a second PCR ran about 7 to 12 cycles. Via MiXCR, TCRdb re-called the 5' RACE reads, giving one row per CDR3 protein. There are 1,500,000 or so distinct CDR3 sequences in the sample; around 40% occur only once, and under 5% lies in the top ten. Material: blood. The source is a woman under 30 in good health.

V is TRBV24-1 and J is TRBJ2-1, with D perhaps matching TRBD1 (5 bases). CDR3 length equals 12 residues. V lost 8 bases, J lost 6 bases, and 10 bases lay in between. CDR1 KGHDR and CDR2 SFDVKD come from the germline V gene. The CDR3 nucleotides read TGTGCCACCATAGGGGCAGGCAATGAGCAGTTCTTC. Its translation is CATIGAGNEQFF.

In this sample, this clonotype turned up a few times. V and J are TRBV29-1 and TRBJ1-2, with D tentatively TRBD1 (5 bases). The CDR3 has 14 residues. The ends were cut back, 1 base at V and 6 bases at J, with 15 bases in the middle. Per the germline V gene, CDR1 is SQVTM and CDR2 is ANQGSEA. CDR3: CSVEGTNKPHGYTF. The CDR3 coding sequence is TGCAGCGTTGAAGGGACAAATAAACCGCATGGCTACACCTTC. The full variable domain, in which reference TRBV29-1 and TRBJ1-2 provide the parts outside the CDR3, is SAVISQKPSRDICQRGTSLTIQCQVDSQVTMMFWYRQQPGQSLTLIATANQGSEATYESGFVIDKFPISRPNLTFSTLTVSNMSPEDSSIYLCSVEGTNKPHGYTFGSGTRLTVV.

V is TRBV7-9 and J is TRBJ2-3; TRBD2 aligns across 7 bases. Germline assignment: CDR1 SEHNR and CDR2 FQNEAQ (reference sequence). CDR3 length: 16 amino acids. After removal of 2 bases from V and 4 bases from J, the junction contained 9 bases not matched to a gene. The CDR3 sequence is CASSLSGSGGADTQYF. CDR3 coding DNA: TGTGCCAGCAGCTTAAGTGGGTCGGGGGGTGCAGATACGCAGTATTTT.

The rearrangement uses TRBV6-6 and TRBJ1-5; TRBD1 matches 9 bases. There are 15 residues in the CDR3. CDR1 and CDR2 (germline): MNHNY, SVGAGI (reference sequence). The junction had 2 bases not matched to a gene; V was cut back by 0 bases and J by 5 bases. The CDR3 here is CASSYSGQGDQPQHF. CDR3 nucleotides: TGTGCCAGCAGTTACTCGGGACAGGGCGATCAGCCCCAGCATTTT.

With respect to this clonotype: A much larger clone lies one base from this, so it may be a read error. V and J are TRBV4-3 and TRBJ2-5; possibly TRBD2 for D (6 bases). This CDR3 spans 16 amino acids. V gave up 0 bases and J gave up 11 bases, with 22 bases separating them. CDR1 LGHNA and CDR2 YSLEER come from the germline V gene. The CDR3 region is CASSQDRGLSYNEQYF. CDR3 DNA sequence: TGCGCCAGCAGCCAAGATAGGGGACTTTCCTACAATGAGCAGTACTTC.

The V gene is TRBV28, the J gene TRBJ2-3; a possible D gene is TRBD2 (5 bases). This CDR3 comprises 15 residues. Trimming stripped 5 bases from V and 6 bases from J, with 18 bases between. In germline, CDR1 is MDHEN, CDR2 SYDVKM. CDR3 sequence (DNA): TGTGCCAGCAGTCCCATCCGACTCAGGACTGATACGCAGTATTTT. Translating it yields CASSPIRLRTDTQYF.

The V call is TRBV29-1, the J call TRBJ1-1; tentatively, D is TRBD1 (5 bases). The ends were cut back, 4 bases at V and 8 bases at J, with 20 bases in the middle. In germline, CDR1 is SQVTM, CDR2 ANQGSEA. The CDR3 consists of 14 residues. The chain's CDR3 is CSVVPLKTETEAFF. The CDR3 nucleotides read TGCAGCGTTGTCCCCCTCAAGACAGAGACAGAAGCTTTCTTT.

The rearrangement uses TRBV10-3 and TRBJ2-4; D ambiguous. Per germline, CDR1 ENHRY and CDR2 SYGVKD. V was trimmed by 0 bases and J by 1 base, leaving 13 bases between them. The length of the CDR3 is 17 residues. As DNA, the CDR3 is TGTGCCATCAGTGAGTCAGGCACTCTGCTGGCCAAAAACATTCAGTACTTC. This gives the protein CAISESGTLLAKNIQYF.

The rearrangement joins TRBV20-1 to TRBJ2-3; 11 bases map to TRBD2. Germline CDR1 is DFQATT and CDR2 is SNEGSKA (reference sequence). This CDR3 has 19 amino acids. The trim removed 2 bases at V and 2 bases at J, leaving 15 bases unmatched. CDR3 in amino acids: CSARRTSGFLGGSTDTQYF. Written as DNA, the CDR3 is TGCAGTGCTAGAAGGACTAGCGGGTTCCTTGGGGGTTCCACAGATACGCAGTATTTT.

The chain couples TRBV3-1 to TRBJ2-1, with D perhaps matching TRBD2 (7 bases). Per the germline V gene, CDR1 is LGHDT and CDR2 is YNNKEL (reference sequence). This CDR3 contains 16 residues. V was trimmed by 0 bases and J by 10 bases, leaving 19 bases between them. The CDR3 sequence: CASSQDGGGAGDEQFF. In DNA, the CDR3 is TGTGCCAGCAGCCAAGATGGAGGGGGGGCAGGGGACGAGCAGTTCTTC.

This clonotype came up many times. V gene TRBV12-3 or TRBV12-4 combines with J gene TRBJ1-4; 8 bases align to TRBD1. The CDR3 is made up of 14 amino acids. J gave up 8 bases and V 1 base, and 3 bases lay outside the gene matches. The CDR3 nucleotides are TGTGCCAGCAGTTTAGACAGGGGGAACGAAAAACTGTTTTTT. Its translation is CASSLDRGNEKLFF.

The rearrangement uses TRBV7-2 and TRBJ2-2; the D gene is possibly TRBD1 (5 bases). The germline V gene has CDR1 SGHTA and CDR2 FQGNSA. Trimming removed 6 bases at V and 4 bases at J, with 18 bases between. CDR3 size: 16 residues. CDR3 protein: CASRSNQGLGTGELFF. Written as DNA, the CDR3 is TGTGCCAGCAGGTCTAATCAGGGATTGGGCACCGGGGAGCTGTTTTTT.

The chain recombines TRBV18 with TRBJ2-1; no clear D. Germline loops: CDR1 KGHSH, CDR2 LQKENI. Trimming stripped 4 bases from V and 9 bases from J, with 10 bases between. There are 12 residues in the CDR3. The CDR3 nucleotides read TGTGCCAGCTCACATCCAGTTGGTGAGCAGTTCTTC. Translated: CASSHPVGEQFF.

The V call is TRBV6-2 or TRBV6-3, the J call TRBJ2-6, with D perhaps TRBD2 (5 bases). The V gene's germline CDR1 is MNHEY and CDR2 SVGEGT. This CDR3 comprises 17 residues. Trimming pared 3 bases from V and 0 bases from J, leaving 12 bases between. CDR3 sequence (DNA): TGTGCCAGCAGTTATCAAGGACTGACCTCTGGGGCCAACGTCCTGACTTTC. This sequence encodes CASSYQGLTSGANVLTF.

The chain is built from TRBV12-3 or TRBV12-4 and TRBJ1-4; unclear D gene. CDR3 length equals 15 residues. V was clipped by 8 bases and J by 4 bases, with 17 bases between them. Written as DNA, the CDR3 is TGTGCCAGCTGTCGGGGAGACACGGGTAATGAAAAACTGTTTTTT. Protein sequence: CASCRGDTGNEKLFF.

This clonotype was seen more than once but under ten times. The chain recombines TRBV28 with TRBJ2-7; 7 nucleotides agree with TRBD2. Trimming removed 6 bases from V and 2 bases from J; junction bases left unmatched: 10. The germline gives CDR1 MDHEN, CDR2 SYDVKM. This CDR3 is built from 15 residues. CDR3 nucleotide sequence: TGTGCCAGCAGCCCCACGGCTAGCGGACCCTACGAGCAGTACTTC. Translating it yields CASSPTASGPYEQYF.